One sample yielded the 31 T cell receptor beta chains listed below, sequenced in a study of cytomegalovirus exposure and HLA in healthy donors. The PCR used 60 Vbeta and 13 Jbeta primers. Here immunoSEQ multiplex PCR was the method, and the copy in TCRdb shows in-frame clones only, minus some. The table includes 100,000 to 150,000 clones, 81% detected once. The sample consisted of PBMCs. All receptors come from a man aged 18-30 years in good health and CMV-seronegative.

This chain uses TRBV9 with TRBJ2-5; D might be TRBD2 (5 bases). In germline, CDR1 is SGDLS, CDR2 YYNGEE. Trimming took 1 base from V and 5 from J, leaving 12 bases between them. The CDR3 contains 14 residues. CDR3 bases: TGTGCCAGCAGCGTAAGACCCGCGGGTGAGACCCAGTACTTC. It encodes CASSVRPAGETQYF. Together with reference TRBV9 and TRBJ2-5, the CDR3 gives the full variable domain: DSGVTQTPKHLITATGQRVTLRCSPRSGDLSVYWYQQSLDQGLQFLIQYYNGEERAKGNILERFSAQQFPDLHSELNLSSLELGDSALYFCASSVRPAGETQYFGPGTRLLVL.

The chain joins TRBV9 to TRBJ1-1, with 7 bases that match TRBD1. The CDR3 extends over 13 amino acids. Looked up from germline, CDR1 is SGDLS and CDR2 is YYNGEE. J gave up 5 bases and V 4 bases, and 5 bases lay outside the gene matches. The CDR3 region is CASSITGETEAFF. CDR3 nucleotide sequence: TGTGCCAGCAGCATAACAGGGGAAACTGAAGCTTTCTTT.

The chain couples TRBV5-1 to TRBJ1-1; D is possibly TRBD1 (5 bases). V lost 3 bases to trimming and J lost 4 bases, with 13 bases between them. The CDR3 runs to 14 residues. Looked up from germline, CDR1 is SGHRS and CDR2 is YFSETQ. CDR3 nucleotide sequence: TGCGCCAGCAGCTCCGGACCCGGGGGCACTGAAGCTTTCTTT. Amino acids: CASSSGPGGTEAFF.

In its sample, this clone was seen a few times. The chain employs TRBV4-3 and TRBJ1-5; D uncertain. Germline CDR1 is LGHNA and CDR2 is YSLEER. V lost 1 base and J lost 3, with 13 bases in between. The CDR3 totals 16 residues. The CDR3: CASSQAAGSDNQPQHF. DNA of the CDR3: TGCGCCAGCAGCCAAGCGGCGGGTTCGGACAATCAGCCCCAGCATTTT.

The CDR3 region is CSAITRGQTEAFF. CDR3 sequence (DNA): TGCAGCGCCATCACTAGGGGGCAAACTGAAGCTTTCTTT. The chain uses TRBV29-1 and TRBJ1-1; 7 nucleotides match TRBD1. The J segment lost 5 bases and the V segment lost 7 bases, leaving 10 bases of the junction unmatched. The V gene's germline CDR1 is SQVTM and CDR2 ANQGSEA. The CDR3 is 13 amino acids. Full variable domain (remainder filled in from reference TRBV29-1 and TRBJ1-1): SAVISQKPSRDICQRGTSLTIQCQVDSQVTMMFWYRQQPGQSLTLIATANQGSEATYESGFVIDKFPISRPNLTFSTLTVSNMSPEDSSIYLCSAITRGQTEAFFGQGTRLTVV.

J is TRBJ2-5 and V is TRBV19; D is uncertain. Germline V gene lookup returns CDR1 LNHDA and CDR2 SQIVND (reference sequence). This CDR3 contains 14 residues. Trimming stripped 1 base from V and 1 base from J, with 7 bases between. The CDR3 sequence: CASSIVNSQETQYF. For the CDR3, the DNA is TGTGCCAGTAGTATAGTGAACTCCCAAGAGACCCAGTACTTC.

A few counts support this clone. This rearrangement joins TRBV6-6 to TRBJ1-6, with D perhaps matching TRBD1 (5 bases). V was pared by 10 bases and J by 7 bases, with 11 bases between. Germline CDR1 reads MNHNY; CDR2 reads SVGAGI (reference sequence). CDR3 length: 12 residues. In nucleotides, the CDR3 is TGTGCCACCTCCCGGGGGAATTCACCCCTCCACTTT. It translates to CATSRGNSPLHF.

The chain is built from TRBV12-5 and TRBJ1-4, with D possibly TRBD1 on 6 matching bases. Germline V gene sequence: CDR1 LGHNT, CDR2 FRNRAP. With 0 bases removed from V and 6 bases from J, the gap between germline ends came to 20 bases. There are 18 residues in the CDR3. CDR3 in amino acids: CASGLVAGGAGMDEKLFF. CDR3 DNA: TGTGCTAGTGGTTTGGTCGCGGGGGGCGCTGGGATGGATGAAAAACTGTTTTTT.

This clone was seen once. The gene calls are TRBV2 and TRBJ1-6; no reliable D call. Between the trimmed V and J ends, which lost 1 base and 4 bases, there was a span of 14 bases. Germline values: CDR1 SNHLY, CDR2 FYNNEI. The CDR3 covers 17 residues. CDR3 amino acids: CASSEGVSSLYNSPLHF. For the CDR3, the DNA is TGTGCCAGCAGTGAAGGAGTTTCGAGCCTGTATAATTCACCCCTCCACTTT.

This clone has just a few counts. This chain connects TRBV5-4 to TRBJ1-1, with 7 bases matching TRBD1. The V gene's germline CDR1 is SGHNT and CDR2 YYREEE (reference sequence). This CDR3 contains 14 residues. V trimming: 6 bases; J trimming: 4 bases; junction bases outside the gene matches: 9. CDR3 coding DNA: TGTGCCAGCACACCCGAGACAGGGATCACTGAAGCTTTCTTT. Its protein is CASTPETGITEAFF.

This chain joins TRBV5-5 and TRBJ1-6, with a possible D match to TRBD1 (6 bases). This CDR3 is 14 amino acids long. Germline values: CDR1 SGHKS, CDR2 YYEKEE (reference sequence). The V and J ends lost 6 bases and 8 bases respectively, with 15 bases between them. In DNA form, the CDR3 reads TGTGCCAGCACTTTCGGACAGCCATATTCACCCCTCCACTTT. Its protein is CASTFGQPYSPLHF.

The chain is built from TRBV10-3 and TRBJ1-2, with 10 bases that match TRBD1. The CDR3 has 14 residues. The germline CDR1 and CDR2 sequences are ENHRY and SYGVKD. Trimming at V came to 2 bases and at J to 5 bases, leaving 2 bases not matched to a gene. CDR3 sequence (DNA): TGTGCCATCAGTGAGGACAGGGGGCTATATGGCTACACCTTC. Protein sequence: CAISEDRGLYGYTF.

The genes are TRBV29-1 and TRBJ2-2, with D hard to call. Germline V gene sequence: CDR1 SQVTM, CDR2 ANQGSEA. The CDR3 sequence is 13 residues long. Trimming took off 7 bases at V and 1 base at J, with 10 bases between the two ends. In nucleotides, the CDR3 is TGCAGCGCTCTTGGGCAGAACACCGGGGAGCTGTTTTTT. Protein sequence: CSALGQNTGELFF.

The chain is built from TRBV14 and TRBJ1-1; D not resolved. The CDR3 is made up of 16 amino acids. From germline, CDR1 is SGHDN and CDR2 FVKESK. Trimming shortened V by 4 bases and J by 0 bases, and 15 bases separated the two germline ends. The CDR3 sequence: CASSPLGGVMNTEAFF. The DNA of the CDR3 is TGTGCCAGCAGCCCACTCGGCGGGGTTATGAACACTGAAGCTTTCTTT.

The V gene is TRBV5-6, the J gene TRBJ2-2, with a weak D call TRBD1 (6 bases). Deletions cut 2 bases from V and 0 bases from J, with 14 bases between. Germline V gene lookup returns CDR1 SGHDT and CDR2 YYEEEE. The CDR3 sequence is 17 residues long. CDR3 nucleotide sequence: TGTGCCAGCAGCTTTACGACAGGTGCTTCGAACACCGGGGAGCTGTTTTTT. It encodes CASSFTTGASNTGELFF.

V and J are TRBV28 and TRBJ1-1; D may be TRBD1 (6 bases). This CDR3 contains 17 residues. Looked up from germline, CDR1 is MDHEN and CDR2 is SYDVKM. The ends were cut back, 5 bases at V and 3 bases at J, with 22 bases in the middle. The DNA for the CDR3 is TGTGCCAGCAGTCTACAGGGTAGTTTTAGGGGATACACTGAAGCTTTCTTT. Protein: CASSLQGSFRGYTEAFF.

V is TRBV7-9 and J is TRBJ1-1, with 8 bases identical to TRBD1. The germline V gene has CDR1 SEHNR and CDR2 FQNEAQ (reference sequence). This CDR3 is built from 14 residues. The J segment lost 4 bases and the V segment lost 4 bases, leaving 5 bases of the junction unmatched. In DNA, the CDR3 is TGTGCCAGCAGCTCGACAGGGGTGAGCACTGAAGCTTTCTTT. Protein sequence: CASSSTGVSTEAFF.

The rearrangement joins TRBV28 to TRBJ1-1; D not resolved. Looked up from germline, CDR1 is MDHEN and CDR2 is SYDVKM. V was trimmed by 1 base and J by 4 bases, leaving 7 bases between them. The CDR3 runs to 13 residues. CDR3: CASSLYRGTEAFF. In nucleotides, the CDR3 is TGTGCCAGCAGTTTATATCGGGGCACTGAAGCTTTCTTT.

This clone occurred a few times. The chain joins TRBV2 to TRBJ1-1; 9 bases are a match to TRBD1. This CDR3 region has 16 residues. Germline trimming cut 6 bases from V and 5 bases from J; bases unmatched to any gene: 13. The V gene's germline CDR1 is SNHLY and CDR2 FYNNEI. The CDR3 spells CASRMGDRARSTEAFF. CDR3 DNA sequence: TGTGCCAGCAGGATGGGGGACAGGGCGAGGTCAACTGAAGCTTTCTTT.

The V and J genes are TRBV6-1 and TRBJ1-1; D is unclear. V lost 1 base, J lost 7 bases, and 10 bases lay in between. Per the germline V gene, CDR1 is MNHNS and CDR2 is SASEGT. The CDR3 spans 13 residues. The CDR3 loop reads CASSEGSTIEAFF. The CDR3, as DNA: TGTGCCAGCAGTGAAGGGTCGACTATTGAAGCTTTCTTT.

The chain is built from TRBV9 and TRBJ1-2, with 9 bases aligning to TRBD1. The CDR3 runs 13 residues. Germline V gene lookup returns CDR1 SGDLS and CDR2 YYNGEE. Unmatched junction bases numbered 3, after V lost 2 bases and J lost 7 bases. CDR3 protein: CASSVGQGGGYTF. The DNA for the CDR3 is TGTGCCAGCAGCGTGGGACAGGGAGGTGGCTACACCTTC. The full variable domain, in which reference TRBV9 and TRBJ1-2 provide the parts outside the CDR3, is DSGVTQTPKHLITATGQRVTLRCSPRSGDLSVYWYQQSLDQGLQFLIQYYNGEERAKGNILERFSAQQFPDLHSELNLSSLELGDSALYFCASSVGQGGGYTFGSGTRLTVV.

This chain uses TRBV10-2 with TRBJ1-1, with D maybe TRBD1 (5 bases). The CDR3 extends over 16 amino acids. Germline CDR1 reads WSHSY; CDR2 reads SAAADI. The V end lost 3 bases, the J end lost 1 base, and 15 bases lay between the germline ends. CDR3 nucleotide sequence: TGCGCCAGCAGTGAAAGTGTCGACAGTGCGAACACTGAAGCTTTCTTT. Its protein product is CASSESVDSANTEAFF.

The rearrangement uses TRBV30 and TRBJ1-4; no clear D gene. The CDR3 spans 14 residues. Trimming cost V 0 bases and J 5 bases, with 10 bases left between them. CDR1 and CDR2 (germline): GTSNPN, SVGIG (reference sequence). This CDR3 is CAWSVPARNEKLFF. CDR3 DNA: TGTGCCTGGAGTGTCCCAGCTAGGAATGAAAAACTGTTTTTT.

The CDR3 loop is CASSSDRSNYGYTF. The DNA of the CDR3 is TGTGCCAGCAGTTCAGACAGGAGCAACTATGGCTACACCTTC. The rearrangement joins TRBV6-5 to TRBJ1-2; weak D call: TRBD1 (6 bases). Germline CDR1 and CDR2: MNHEY and SVGAGI. The CDR3 contains 14 residues. Trimming stripped 4 bases from V and 2 bases from J, with 11 bases between.

The chain is built from TRBV6-6 and TRBJ2-2; D gene uncertain. CDR1 and CDR2 (germline): MNHNY, SVGAGI (reference sequence). V was cut by 6 bases and J by 1 base, with 9 bases left in between. The CDR3 contains 14 residues. CDR3 region: CASRNERNTGELFF. The DNA for the CDR3 is TGTGCCAGCAGAAACGAGAGGAACACCGGGGAGCTGTTTTTT.

This chain joins TRBV30 and TRBJ2-7, with 9 nucleotides matching TRBD2. The junction had 11 bases not matched to a gene; V was cut back by 7 bases and J by 1 base. The CDR3 consists of 15 residues. Germline-derived CDR1 and CDR2 are GTSNPN and SVGIG (reference sequence). For the CDR3, the DNA is TGTGCCTCCGCCCCTCTAGCGGGGATTTCCTACGAGCAGTACTTC. This translates into CASAPLAGISYEQYF. Full variable domain (outside the CDR3, taken from reference TRBV30 and TRBJ2-7): SQTIHQWPATLVQPVGSPLSLECTVEGTSNPNLYWYRQAAGRGLQLLFYSVGIGQISSEVPQNLSASRPQDRQFILSSKKLLLSDSGFYLCASAPLAGISYEQYFGPGTRLTVT.

This chain connects TRBV2 to TRBJ1-5; TRBD1 matches 7 bases. The CDR3 contains 17 residues. Per germline, CDR1 SNHLY and CDR2 FYNNEI. Unmatched junction bases numbered 17, after V lost 6 bases and J lost 6 bases. The CDR3 reads CASRPDRVVGTSQPQHF. DNA of the CDR3: TGTGCCAGCAGACCTGACAGGGTCGTGGGGACGAGTCAGCCCCAGCATTTT.

The chain employs TRBV7-9 and TRBJ2-3; weak D call: TRBD2 (6 bases). Trimming cost V 11 bases and J 2 bases, with 14 bases left between them. The CDR3 length is 13 residues. CDR1 SEHNR and CDR2 FQNEAQ come from the germline V gene (reference sequence). The CDR3 coding sequence is TGTGCCTTCTACGGAGGGATCACAGATACGCAGTATTTT. Translating gives CAFYGGITDTQYF.

The chain has TRBV18 and TRBJ2-1; perhaps TRBD2 as D (5 bases). Deletions cut 6 bases from V and 2 bases from J, with 17 bases between. The CDR3 runs 16 residues. Germline V gene data show CDR1 as KGHSH and CDR2 as LQKENI. The CDR3 DNA reads as TGTGCCAGCTCCACCGGTGTGGTAGCGCCCTACAATGAGCAGTTCTTC. Translated, it gives CASSTGVVAPYNEQFF.

The V call is TRBV6-5, the J call TRBJ1-2; D is unclear. Trimming took 3 bases from V and 3 from J, leaving 11 bases between them. Per the germline V gene, CDR1 is MNHEY and CDR2 is SVGAGI. The length of the CDR3 is 14 residues. The CDR3 loop reads CASSYEPRDYGYTF. CDR3 nucleotides: TGTGCCAGCAGTTATGAACCCCGGGACTATGGCTACACCTTC.

V gene TRBV2 combines with J gene TRBJ2-7, with a tentative D call TRBD1 (5 bases). The germline CDR1 and CDR2 sequences are SNHLY and FYNNEI. With 6 bases removed from V and 0 bases from J, the gap between germline ends came to 12 bases. The CDR3 has 14 amino acids. This CDR3 reads CASRTDGHSYEQYF. In nucleotides, the CDR3 is TGTGCCAGCAGGACGGACGGACACTCCTACGAGCAGTACTTC.